These 20 T cell receptor beta chains share one sample of origin, sequenced in a study of T cells in localized non-small cell lung cancer. The data were produced by immunoSEQ multiplex PCR, yet TCRdb's version contains in-frame clones alone and is incomplete. The sample has 25,000 to 35,000 clones; more than 75% are singletons. This specimen was peripheral blood, taken before any cancer treatment. The receptor source for this set is a female donor older than 55 with stage III squamous cell lung carcinoma.

The rearrangement joins TRBV15 to TRBJ2-1; D gene ambiguous. V lost 1 base, J lost 0 bases, and 16 bases lay in between. The CDR3 loop spans 18 amino acids. Germline CDR1 reads LNHNV; CDR2 reads YYDKDF (reference sequence). The CDR3 loop is CATSRVGGAFSSYNEQFF. The CDR3 DNA reads TGTGCCACCAGCAGAGTGGGTGGAGCGTTCAGCTCCTACAATGAGCAGTTCTTC.

The chain combines TRBV5-4 with TRBJ2-7, with a tentative D call TRBD2 (6 bases). Germline CDR1 and CDR2: SGHNT and YYREEE (reference sequence). The CDR3 is made up of 14 amino acids. V was cut by 4 bases and J by 3 bases, with 14 bases left in between. CDR3 sequence: CASSPGGGYYEQYF. The CDR3 region has the DNA TGTGCCAGCAGCCCCGGGGGAGGCTACTACGAGCAGTACTTC.

This clone showed up just a few times. V is TRBV5-1 and J is TRBJ2-1, with 13 bases that match TRBD2. J lost 8 bases, V lost 0 bases, and 5 bases had no gene match. In germline, CDR1 is SGHRS, CDR2 YFSETQ. The CDR3 sequence is 16 residues long. The CDR3 DNA sequence: TGCGCCAGCAGCTTGGCGGGACTAGCGGGGTTCGATGAGCAGTTCTTC. Translated, it gives CASSLAGLAGFDEQFF.

In its sample, this clone was seen once. V and J are TRBV6-6 and TRBJ1-4; D perhaps matches TRBD1 (5 bases). Deletions cut 2 bases from V and 8 bases from J, with 15 bases between. CDR1 and CDR2 from the germline V gene are MNHNY and SVGAGI (reference sequence). This CDR3 has 15 amino acids. CDR3 sequence reads: CASSYESRRAEKLFF. The DNA for the CDR3 is TGTGCCAGCAGTTACGAATCGCGCAGGGCCGAAAAACTGTTTTTT.

The rearrangement uses TRBV6-1 and TRBJ1-5; D may be TRBD1 (5 bases). V lost 7 bases and J lost 0, with 13 bases in between. Germline lookup yields CDR1 MNHNS and CDR2 SASEGT. There are 15 residues in the CDR3. The CDR3 protein is CASNPGSYSNQPQHF. The CDR3 DNA reads as TGTGCCAGCAATCCAGGGAGCTATAGCAATCAGCCCCAGCATTTT.

The CDR3 loop is CASSATGTGGGEQYF. DNA of the CDR3: TGTGCCAGCAGCGCTACCGGGACAGGGGGCGGCGAGCAGTACTTC. The chain combines TRBV9 with TRBJ2-7, with 12 bases fitting TRBD1. CDR3 length: 15 residues. Germline V gene lookup returns CDR1 SGDLS and CDR2 YYNGEE. The trim removed 3 bases at V and 6 bases at J, leaving 7 bases unmatched.

This clone was seen a few times. V is TRBV7-6 and J is TRBJ1-5, with D uncertain. Germline V gene lookup returns CDR1 SGHVS and CDR2 FNYEAQ. The CDR3 loop spans 13 amino acids. The ends were cut back, 4 bases at V and 4 bases at J, with 8 bases in the middle. CDR3 amino acids: CASSYQENQPQHF. In nucleotides, the CDR3 is TGTGCCAGCAGCTACCAGGAGAATCAGCCCCAGCATTTT.

This sequence joins TRBV28 and TRBJ2-7; tentative D call: TRBD2 (7 bases). V was pared by 7 bases and J by 2 bases, with 18 bases between. Germline CDR1 MDHEN, CDR2 SYDVKM. The CDR3 has 15 residues. CDR3 sequence reads: CASTIGGPVAYEQYF. CDR3 DNA sequence: TGTGCCAGCACTATCGGGGGGCCCGTCGCCTACGAGCAGTACTTC.

V gene TRBV28 combines with J gene TRBJ1-6; 8 bases match TRBD1. The CDR3 is 14 residues long. J lost 10 bases, V lost 6 bases, and 8 bases had no gene match. Germline V gene data show CDR1 as MDHEN and CDR2 as SYDVKM. The CDR3 bases are TGTGCCAGCAGACGGCGGACAGGGCGGTCACCCCTCCACTTT. As protein: CASRRRTGRSPLHF.

This clone was detected once. This chain connects TRBV7-8 to TRBJ1-6, with D perhaps TRBD1 (6 bases). The V and J ends lost 4 bases and 11 bases respectively, with 15 bases between them. The germline V gene has CDR1 SGHVS and CDR2 FQNEAQ. The CDR3 is 14 residues long. Here the CDR3 reads CASSSTGGKAPLHF. In DNA form, the CDR3 reads TGTGCCAGCAGCTCGACAGGAGGCAAAGCACCCCTCCACTTT. The full variable domain, in which reference TRBV7-8 and TRBJ1-6 provide the parts outside the CDR3, is GAGVSQSPRYKVAKRGQDVALRCDPISGHVSLFWYQQALGQGPEFLTYFQNEAQLDKSGLPSDRFFAERPEGSVSTLKIQRTQQEDSAVYLCASSSTGGKAPLHFGNGTRLTVT.

This clone was seen a single time. The chain has TRBV19 and TRBJ2-2, with TRBD2 matching 8 bases. The trim removed 6 bases at V and 5 bases at J, leaving 8 bases unmatched. Germline assignment: CDR1 LNHDA and CDR2 SQIVND (reference sequence). The CDR3 is made up of 15 amino acids. CDR3 sequence: CASSPRIAGTGELFF. CDR3 sequence (DNA): TGTGCCAGTAGCCCCCGGATAGCGGGAACCGGGGAGCTGTTTTTT.

In this sample, this clone turned up once. The chain carries TRBV28 and TRBJ2-1, with 8 bases lining up with TRBD2. The trim removed 3 bases at V and 9 bases at J, leaving 1 base unmatched. CDR1 and CDR2 (germline): MDHEN, SYDVKM. The CDR3 is 12 residues long. The CDR3 is CASSFGLAEQFF. The DNA for the CDR3 is TGTGCCAGCAGTTTCGGACTAGCTGAGCAGTTCTTC.

V is TRBV6-5 and J is TRBJ1-2; no clear D. V was trimmed by 1 base and J by 3 bases, leaving 9 bases between them. Germline V gene lookup returns CDR1 MNHEY and CDR2 SVGAGI. The CDR3 sequence is 14 residues long. In nucleotides, the CDR3 is TGTGCCAGCAGTTACTTGGACGGAGACTATGGCTACACCTTC. Its translation is CASSYLDGDYGYTF.

This sequence joins TRBV11-2 and TRBJ2-5, with D uncertain. There are 12 residues in the CDR3. Germline V gene data show CDR1 as SGHAT and CDR2 as FQNNGV. The germline V and J ends were trimmed by 5 bases and 4 bases, with 8 bases remaining between them. The CDR3 reads CASSLQRETQYF. In nucleotides, the CDR3 is TGTGCCAGCAGCCTGCAGAGAGAGACCCAGTACTTC.

This chain joins TRBV9 and TRBJ1-5, with D possibly being TRBD1 (5 bases). Trimming cost V 5 bases and J 5 bases, with 14 bases left between them. Germline assignment: CDR1 SGDLS and CDR2 YYNGEE. The CDR3 is 14 residues long. CDR3 region: CASRSLGGDQPQHF. The CDR3 DNA sequence: TGTGCCAGCAGGTCCCTCGGGGGGGATCAGCCCCAGCATTTT.

The chain recombines TRBV7-9 with TRBJ2-3, with 9 positions matching TRBD1. The germline V gene has CDR1 SEHNR and CDR2 FQNEAQ (reference sequence). The CDR3 has 16 amino acids. Trimming at V came to 5 bases and at J to 4 bases, leaving 10 bases not matched to a gene. The chain's CDR3 is CASSRGQGGTADTQYF. For the CDR3, the DNA is TGTGCCAGCAGCCGGGGACAGGGAGGGACAGCAGATACGCAGTATTTT. Complete variable domain (other parts from reference TRBV7-9 and TRBJ2-3): DTGVSQNPRHKITKRGQNVTFRCDPISEHNRLYWYRQTLGQGPEFLTYFQNEAQLEKSRLLSDRFSAERPKGSFSTLEIQRTEQGDSAMYLCASSRGQGGTADTQYFGPGTRLTVL.

The genes are TRBV18 and TRBJ2-2; D is ambiguous. Germline V CDR1 and CDR2: KGHSH, LQKENI. The germline V and J ends were trimmed by 3 bases and 3 bases, with 8 bases remaining between them. The CDR3 length is 14 residues. The CDR3 nucleotides are TGTGCCAGCTCACCCCCGGTGCACACCGGGGAGCTGTTTTTT. It yields the protein CASSPPVHTGELFF.

The V gene is TRBV10-2, the J gene TRBJ2-3; D uncertain. Germline assignment: CDR1 WSHSY and CDR2 SAAADI. With 7 bases removed from V and 6 bases from J, the gap between germline ends came to 17 bases. The CDR3 is made up of 14 amino acids. The CDR3 DNA sequence: TGCGCCAGCATCCCGGACCAACAGAGGGATACGCAGTATTTT. Amino acids: CASIPDQQRDTQYF.

This rearrangement joins TRBV2 to TRBJ1-5; 7 positions match TRBD1. V gave up 4 bases and J gave up 0 bases; unmatched junction bases: 12. The germline V gene encodes CDR1 SNHLY and CDR2 FYNNEI. This CDR3 has 18 residues. For the CDR3, the DNA is TGTGCCAGCAGTGTAGGGGGGACAGCTCTCTATAGCAATCAGCCCCAGCATTTT. Protein: CASSVGGTALYSNQPQHF.

The chain carries TRBV11-2 and TRBJ2-7, with TRBD1 as a possible D gene (5 bases). The CDR3 has 14 amino acids. With 5 bases removed from V and 2 bases from J, the gap between germline ends came to 13 bases. Germline CDR1 and CDR2: SGHAT and FQNNGV. The CDR3 DNA sequence: TGTGCCAGCAGCCCCGGACATAATACCTACGAGCAGTACTTC. Translating gives CASSPGHNTYEQYF.